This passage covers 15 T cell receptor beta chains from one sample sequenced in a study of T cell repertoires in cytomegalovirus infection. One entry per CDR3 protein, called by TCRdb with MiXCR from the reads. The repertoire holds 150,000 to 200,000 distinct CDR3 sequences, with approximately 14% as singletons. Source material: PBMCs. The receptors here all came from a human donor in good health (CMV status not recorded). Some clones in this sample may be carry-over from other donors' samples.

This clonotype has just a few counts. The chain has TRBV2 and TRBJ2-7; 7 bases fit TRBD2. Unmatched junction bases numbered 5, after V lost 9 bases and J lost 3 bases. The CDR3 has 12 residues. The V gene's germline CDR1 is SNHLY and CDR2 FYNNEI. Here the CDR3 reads CASLGGSYEQYF. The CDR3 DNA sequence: TGTGCCAGTCTTGGCGGGAGCTACGAGCAGTACTTC. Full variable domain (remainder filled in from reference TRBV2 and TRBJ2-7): EPEVTQTPSHQVTQMGQEVILRCVPISNHLYFYWYRQILGQKVEFLVSFYNNEISEKSEIFDDQFSVERPDGSNFTLKIRSTKLEDSAMYFCASLGGSYEQYFGPGTRLTVT.

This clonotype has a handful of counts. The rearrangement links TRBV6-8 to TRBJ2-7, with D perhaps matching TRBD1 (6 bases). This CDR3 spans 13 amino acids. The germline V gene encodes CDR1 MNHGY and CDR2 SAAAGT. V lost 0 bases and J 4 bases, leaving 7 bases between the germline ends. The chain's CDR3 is CASSYSTGYEQYF. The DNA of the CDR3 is TGTGCCAGCAGTTACTCTACAGGGTACGAGCAGTACTTC.

The CDR3 is CSAEAGTGERDTQYF. CDR3 DNA: TGCAGTGCCGAGGCCGGGACAGGTGAAAGAGATACGCAGTATTTT. This sequence joins TRBV20-1 and TRBJ2-3; TRBD1 matches 8 bases. The ends lost 6 bases at V and 5 bases at J; junction bases unmatched: 13. Per the germline V gene, CDR1 is DFQATT and CDR2 is SNEGSKA (reference sequence). The CDR3 covers 15 residues.

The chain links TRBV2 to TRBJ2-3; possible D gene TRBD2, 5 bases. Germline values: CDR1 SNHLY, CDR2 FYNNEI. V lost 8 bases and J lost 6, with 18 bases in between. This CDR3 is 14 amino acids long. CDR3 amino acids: CASGGTTPTDTQYF. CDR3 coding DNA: TGTGCCAGCGGAGGAACCACGCCCACGGATACGCAGTATTTT. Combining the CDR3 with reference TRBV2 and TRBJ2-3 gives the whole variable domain EPEVTQTPSHQVTQMGQEVILRCVPISNHLYFYWYRQILGQKVEFLVSFYNNEISEKSEIFDDQFSVERPDGSNFTLKIRSTKLEDSAMYFCASGGTTPTDTQYFGPGTRLTVL.

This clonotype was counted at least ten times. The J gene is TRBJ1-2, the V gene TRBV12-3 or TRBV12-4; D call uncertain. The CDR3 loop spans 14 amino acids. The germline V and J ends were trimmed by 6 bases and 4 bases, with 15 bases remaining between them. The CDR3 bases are TGTGCCAGCAGCCCCCGGGGAGTTGGCTATGGCTACACCTTC. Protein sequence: CASSPRGVGYGYTF.

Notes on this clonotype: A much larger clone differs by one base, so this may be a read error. Written as DNA, the CDR3 is TGTGCCAGCACCCTTACACTCAGGATTCGAGCCAAAAACATTCAGTACTTC. Translating it yields CASTLTLRIRAKNIQYF. The chain recombines TRBV27 with TRBJ2-4; D is uncertain. V was trimmed by 7 bases and J by 0 bases, leaving 19 bases between them. This CDR3 has 17 residues. Germline values: CDR1 MNHEY, CDR2 SMNVEV (reference sequence).

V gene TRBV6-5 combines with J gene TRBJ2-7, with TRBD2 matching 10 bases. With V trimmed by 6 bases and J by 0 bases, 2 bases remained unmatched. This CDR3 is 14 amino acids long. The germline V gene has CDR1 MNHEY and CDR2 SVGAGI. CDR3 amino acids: CASRPSGSSYEQYF. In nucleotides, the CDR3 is TGTGCCAGCAGGCCTAGCGGGAGCTCCTACGAGCAGTACTTC.

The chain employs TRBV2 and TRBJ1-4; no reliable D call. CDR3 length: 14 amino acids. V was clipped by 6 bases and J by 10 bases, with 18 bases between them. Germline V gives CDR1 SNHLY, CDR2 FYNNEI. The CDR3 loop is CASSAPGLFGKLFF. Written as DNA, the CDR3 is TGTGCCAGCAGCGCTCCGGGGTTATTCGGAAAACTGTTTTTT. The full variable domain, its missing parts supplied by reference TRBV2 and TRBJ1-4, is EPEVTQTPSHQVTQMGQEVILRCVPISNHLYFYWYRQILGQKVEFLVSFYNNEISEKSEIFDDQFSVERPDGSNFTLKIRSTKLEDSAMYFCASSAPGLFGKLFFGSGTQLSVL.

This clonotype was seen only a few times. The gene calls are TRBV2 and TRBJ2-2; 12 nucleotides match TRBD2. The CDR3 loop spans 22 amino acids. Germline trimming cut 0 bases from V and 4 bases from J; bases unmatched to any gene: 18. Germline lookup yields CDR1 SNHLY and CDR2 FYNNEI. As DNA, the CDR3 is TGTGCCAGCAGTGAAGCGCAGTCAACCCGCGGGACTAGCGGGCGGGTCACCGGGGAGCTGTTTTTT. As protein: CASSEAQSTRGTSGRVTGELFF.

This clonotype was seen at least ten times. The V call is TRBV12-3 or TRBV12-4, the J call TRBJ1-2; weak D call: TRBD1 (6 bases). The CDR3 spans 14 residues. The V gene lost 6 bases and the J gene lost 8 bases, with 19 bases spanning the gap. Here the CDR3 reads CASSQGQGALGYTF. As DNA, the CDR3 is TGTGCCAGCAGCCAGGGGCAGGGTGCGTTAGGCTACACCTTC.

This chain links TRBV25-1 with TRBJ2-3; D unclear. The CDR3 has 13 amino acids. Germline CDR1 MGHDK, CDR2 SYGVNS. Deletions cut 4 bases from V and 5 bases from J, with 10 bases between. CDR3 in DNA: TGTGCCAGCAGTGGTAAGGGCATAGATACGCAGTATTTT. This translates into CASSGKGIDTQYF. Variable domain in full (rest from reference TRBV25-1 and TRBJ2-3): EADIYQTPRYLVIGTGKKITLECSQTMGHDKMYWYQQDPGMELHLIHYSYGVNSTEKGDLSSESTVSRIRTEHFPLTLESARPSHTSQYLCASSGKGIDTQYFGPGTRLTVL.

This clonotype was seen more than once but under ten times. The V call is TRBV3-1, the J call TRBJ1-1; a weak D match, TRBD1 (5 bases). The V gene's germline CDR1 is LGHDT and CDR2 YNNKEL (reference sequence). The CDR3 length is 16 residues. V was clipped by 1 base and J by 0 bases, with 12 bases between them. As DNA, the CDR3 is TGTGCCAGCAGCCAAGGGAGGGGATTCATGAACACTGAAGCTTTCTTT. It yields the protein CASSQGRGFMNTEAFF.

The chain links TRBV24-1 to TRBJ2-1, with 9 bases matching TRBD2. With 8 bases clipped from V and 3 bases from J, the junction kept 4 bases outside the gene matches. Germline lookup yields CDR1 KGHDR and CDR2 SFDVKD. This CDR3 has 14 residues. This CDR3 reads CATNSGSYYNEQFF. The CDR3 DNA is TGTGCCACCAATAGCGGGAGTTACTACAATGAGCAGTTCTTC.

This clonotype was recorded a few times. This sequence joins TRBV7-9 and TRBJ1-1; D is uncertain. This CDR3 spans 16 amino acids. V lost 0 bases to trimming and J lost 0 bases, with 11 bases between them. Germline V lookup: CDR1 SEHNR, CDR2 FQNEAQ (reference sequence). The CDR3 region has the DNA TGTGCCAGCAGCTTAGCGAGATGGCGGCTGAACACTGAAGCTTTCTTT. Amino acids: CASSLARWRLNTEAFF.

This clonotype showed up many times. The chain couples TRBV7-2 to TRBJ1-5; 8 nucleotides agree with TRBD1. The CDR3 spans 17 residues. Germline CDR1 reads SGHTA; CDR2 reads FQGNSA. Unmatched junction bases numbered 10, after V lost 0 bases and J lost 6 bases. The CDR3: CASSLAPQGAWSQPQHF. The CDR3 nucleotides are TGTGCCAGCAGCTTAGCCCCTCAGGGGGCATGGAGTCAGCCCCAGCATTTT.